This T cell receptor beta chain was found in a study of blood T cell repertoires in COVID-19. The CDR3 is 14 residues long. CDR1 and CDR2 from the germline V gene are SNHLY and FYNNEI. Deletions cut 8 bases from V and 6 bases from J, with 14 bases between. Sequenced by immunoSEQ multiplex PCR; TCRdb stores in-frame clones only, minus some. Of about 160,000 clones in the sample, 80% to 90% were seen once. Sequencing was carried out using peripheral blood. V and J are TRBV2 and TRBJ1-6; D gene unclear. The sequence derives from a woman aged 55-69 years who had recovered from COVID-19. In DNA form, the CDR3 reads TGTGCCAGCGGCCAGGCTACTCTTAATTCACCCCTCCACTTT. Protein: CASGQATLNSPLHF.